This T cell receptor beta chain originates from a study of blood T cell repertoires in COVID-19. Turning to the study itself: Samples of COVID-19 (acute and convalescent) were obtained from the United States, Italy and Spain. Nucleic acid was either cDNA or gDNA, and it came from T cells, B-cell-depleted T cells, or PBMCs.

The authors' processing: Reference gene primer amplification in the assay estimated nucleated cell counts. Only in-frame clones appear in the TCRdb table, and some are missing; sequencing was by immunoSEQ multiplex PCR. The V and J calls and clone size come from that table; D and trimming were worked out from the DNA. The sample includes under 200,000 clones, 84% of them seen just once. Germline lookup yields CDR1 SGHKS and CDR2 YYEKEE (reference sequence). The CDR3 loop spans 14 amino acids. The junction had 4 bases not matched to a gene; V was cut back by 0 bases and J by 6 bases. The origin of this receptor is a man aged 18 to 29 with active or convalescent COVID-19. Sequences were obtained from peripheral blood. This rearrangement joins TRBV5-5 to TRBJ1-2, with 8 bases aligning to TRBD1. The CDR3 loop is CASSLARGLDGYTF. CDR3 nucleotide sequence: TGTGCCAGCAGCTTGGCCAGGGGGCTTGATGGCTACACCTTC.